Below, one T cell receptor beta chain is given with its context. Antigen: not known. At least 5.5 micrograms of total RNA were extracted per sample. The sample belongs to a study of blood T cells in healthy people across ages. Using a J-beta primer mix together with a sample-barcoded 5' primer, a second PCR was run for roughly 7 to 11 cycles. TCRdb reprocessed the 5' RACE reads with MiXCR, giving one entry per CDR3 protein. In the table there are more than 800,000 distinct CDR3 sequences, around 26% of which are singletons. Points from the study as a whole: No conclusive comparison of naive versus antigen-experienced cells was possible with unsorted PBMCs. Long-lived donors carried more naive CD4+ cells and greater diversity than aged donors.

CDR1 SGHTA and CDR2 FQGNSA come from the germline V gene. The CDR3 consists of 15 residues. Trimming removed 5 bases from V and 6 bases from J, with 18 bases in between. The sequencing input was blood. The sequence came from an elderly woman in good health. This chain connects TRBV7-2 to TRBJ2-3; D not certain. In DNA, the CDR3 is TGTGCCAGCAGCCCGGAAGGCGGAAAGTCGGATACGCAGTATTTT. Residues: CASSPEGGKSDTQYF.